These 8 T cell receptor beta chains were all obtained from the same sample, sequenced in a study of T cell repertoires in cytomegalovirus infection. TCRdb fed the reads into MiXCR, producing one record per CDR3 protein. The sample records hundreds of thousands of distinct CDR3 sequences, 20% to 25% being singletons. What was sequenced was CD8+ T cells from PBMCs. The receptor source for this set is a human donor in good health (CMV status not recorded). Some clones in this sample may be carry-over from other donors' samples.

This clonotype has only a few counts. The chain employs TRBV4-2 and TRBJ1-3; 12 positions match TRBD1. V was pared by 3 bases and J by 3 bases, with 6 bases of the junction left unmatched. Germline V gene data show CDR1 as LGHNA and CDR2 as YNFKEQ. The CDR3 runs to 17 residues. The CDR3 region is CASSQTGQGAFGNTIYF. The CDR3 DNA sequence: TGTGCCAGCAGCCAGACGGGACAGGGGGCTTTTGGAAACACCATATATTTT.

The chain is built from TRBV5-8 and TRBJ1-3; D is ambiguous. V gave up 5 bases and J gave up 1 base, with 16 bases separating them. The germline gives CDR1 SGHTS, CDR2 YDEGEE. The CDR3 runs 16 residues. The DNA for the CDR3 is TGTGCCAGCAGTTTTCCCATTATTAAATCTGGAAACACCATATATTTT. Translating gives CASSFPIIKSGNTIYF.

V usage is TRBV2 and J usage is TRBJ2-1; D unresolved. CDR3 length equals 13 residues. V was clipped by 7 bases and J by 4 bases, with 11 bases between them. Looked up from germline, CDR1 is SNHLY and CDR2 is FYNNEI. This chain's CDR3 is CASITSTYNEQFF. In DNA, the CDR3 is TGTGCCAGCATTACCTCCACATACAATGAGCAGTTCTTC.

The sample holds many counts of this clonotype. The CDR3 reads CASSAGGRNTEAFF. DNA for the CDR3: TGTGCCAGCAGTGCTGGGGGGAGGAACACTGAAGCTTTCTTT. The chain couples TRBV6-6 to TRBJ1-1; weak D call: TRBD1 (5 bases). The CDR3 spans 14 residues. Germline values: CDR1 MNHNY, CDR2 SVGAGI (reference sequence). Trimming took 5 bases from V and 1 from J, leaving 11 bases between them.

Many counts were recorded for this clonotype. The J gene is TRBJ1-4, the V gene TRBV7-6; 7 positions agree with TRBD1. The V segment lost 5 bases and the J segment 8 bases; nucleotides outside the gene matches: 8. This CDR3 region has 14 residues. CDR1 SGHVS and CDR2 FNYEAQ come from the germline V gene. CDR3 in amino acids: CASSIQGMREKLFF. DNA of the CDR3: TGTGCCAGCAGCATACAGGGGATGAGAGAAAAACTGTTTTTT.

This clonotype showed up just a few times. The chain couples TRBV28 to TRBJ2-5; weak D call: TRBD2 (6 bases). The V and J ends lost 0 bases and 5 bases respectively, with 19 bases between them. The CDR3 sequence is 17 residues long. CDR1 is MDHEN and CDR2 is SYDVKM in the germline V gene. The DNA for the CDR3 is TGTGCCAGCAGTTTATGGAGGAGGGGCTCGGGGACGGAGACCCAGTACTTC. Protein: CASSLWRRGSGTETQYF.

The table lists this clonotype with a few counts. V and J are TRBV19 and TRBJ2-7; D tentatively fits TRBD1 or TRBD2 (5 bases each). The V gene's germline CDR1 is LNHDA and CDR2 SQIVND (reference sequence). The CDR3 is 17 residues long. The V end was cut by 6 bases, the J end by 3 bases, with 24 bases between. CDR3 loop: CASSHLKSGPLLYEQYV. The CDR3, as DNA: TGTGCCAGTAGCCATTTGAAATCGGGACCATTACTCTACGAGCAGTACGTC.

In this sample, this clonotype turned up many times. V gene TRBV7-3 combines with J gene TRBJ1-2; D not resolved. CDR3 size: 13 residues. The V gene's germline CDR1 is SGHTA and CDR2 FQGTGA. Trimming removed 4 bases from V and 4 bases from J, with 10 bases in between. DNA of the CDR3: TGTGCCAGCAGCTCAGGAGGCGGCTATGGCTACACCTTC. Amino acid sequence: CASSSGGGYGYTF.